Listed below are T cell receptor beta chains from one sample, sequenced in a study of T cell responses to AZD1222 COVID-19 vaccine. Using immunoSEQ multiplex PCR, the repertoire was profiled, and TCRdb retains in-frame clones only, with some absent. The data show fewer than 200,000 clones, 88% seen once. This material consisted of peripheral blood, taken 28 days after the second AZD1222 dose. The receptors here all came from an adult who received the AZD1222 COVID-19 vaccine. Each CDR3 is given with its conserved first and last residue. A D gene is named only where the DNA matches it firmly. Only some rows state a clone size, as once, few, many or a class for expanded clones.

j_gene: TRBJ2-5; d_gene: -; v_gene: TRBV10-3; abundance: -; CDR3nt: TGTGCCATCAGTGGTGGCAGCGCCGGACAAGAGACCCAGTACTTC; CDR3aa: CAISGGSAGQETQYF
j_gene: TRBJ2-6; d_gene: -; v_gene: TRBV29-1; abundance: -; CDR3nt: TGCAGCGTTGTTGGTCAAGGGAAGGGTGGGGCCAACGTCCTGACTTTC; CDR3aa: CSVVGQGKGGANVLTF
j_gene: TRBJ1-6; d_gene: -; v_gene: TRBV30; abundance: -; CDR3nt: TGTGCCTGGAGGGAACGGGGTAATTCACCCCTCCACTTT; CDR3aa: CAWRERGNSPLHF
j_gene: TRBJ1-4; d_gene: -; v_gene: TRBV28; abundance: -; CDR3nt: TGTGCCAGCGCTCCGCCTAATGAAAAACTGTTTTTT; CDR3aa: CASAPPNEKLFF
j_gene: TRBJ1-2; d_gene: -; v_gene: TRBV7-9; abundance: -; CDR3nt: TGTGCCAGCAGCCCAAAGCCTCAGGGGCACTCGTTAAACTATGGCTACACCTTC; CDR3aa: CASSPKPQGHSLNYGYTF
j_gene: TRBJ1-2; d_gene: -; v_gene: TRBV28; abundance: -; CDR3nt: TGTGCCAGCAGTTTGATGGGGTATGGCTACACCTTC; CDR3aa: CASSLMGYGYTF
j_gene: TRBJ2-7; d_gene: TRBD2; v_gene: TRBV28; abundance: -; CDR3nt: TGTGCCAGTTCCGGAAGAAGCGGGAGGGGGGTTCACGAGCAGTACTTC; CDR3aa: CASSGRSGRGVHEQYF
j_gene: TRBJ1-2; d_gene: -; v_gene: TRBV27; abundance: once; CDR3nt: TGTGCCTACCAAGGTCACGGTTTCAACTATGGCTACACCTTC; CDR3aa: CAYQGHGFNYGYTF
j_gene: TRBJ2-7; d_gene: -; v_gene: TRBV10-3; abundance: -; CDR3nt: TGTGCCATCAGTGAGCAGTTGGGCCGGGCCGAGCAGTACTTC; CDR3aa: CAISEQLGRAEQYF
j_gene: TRBJ2-7; d_gene: -; v_gene: TRBV6-2/TRBV6-3; abundance: -; CDR3nt: TGTGCCAGCAGTCCCAACTACGAGCAGTACTTC; CDR3aa: CASSPNYEQYF
j_gene: TRBJ2-7; d_gene: -; v_gene: TRBV18; abundance: -; CDR3nt: TGTGCCAGCTCGGGAGAAGGGTCCTACGAGCAGTACTTC; CDR3aa: CASSGEGSYEQYF
j_gene: TRBJ2-5; d_gene: -; v_gene: TRBV19; abundance: once; CDR3nt: TGTGCCAGTAGTAAAGACCAAGAGACCCAGTACTTC; CDR3aa: CASSKDQETQYF
j_gene: TRBJ2-1; d_gene: -; v_gene: TRBV27; abundance: -; CDR3nt: TGTGCCAGCAGCTCCCCCCGGGACTCTTTTGGGAATGAGCAGTTCTTC; CDR3aa: CASSSPRDSFGNEQFF
j_gene: TRBJ2-3; d_gene: -; v_gene: TRBV30; abundance: -; CDR3nt: TGTGCCTGGAGTGTACGGGGCGCCGTGACAGATACGCAGTATTTT; CDR3aa: CAWSVRGAVTDTQYF
j_gene: TRBJ2-1; d_gene: -; v_gene: TRBV7-9; abundance: -; CDR3nt: TGTGCCAGCAGCTTCAGTAGCTCCTACAATGAGCAGTTCTTC; CDR3aa: CASSFSSSYNEQFF
j_gene: TRBJ2-4; d_gene: -; v_gene: TRBV18; abundance: -; CDR3nt: TGTGCCAGCTCGCCCATACAGGGAGGGTCCCCCCTAGCCAAAAACATTCAGTACTTC; CDR3aa: CASSPIQGGSPLAKNIQYF
j_gene: TRBJ2-5; d_gene: -; v_gene: TRBV4-3; abundance: once; CDR3nt: TGCGCCAGCAGCCAAGAATCCGGGGTGAGGGAGACCCAGTACTTC; CDR3aa: CASSQESGVRETQYF
j_gene: TRBJ2-7; d_gene: -; v_gene: TRBV28; abundance: -; CDR3nt: TGTGCCAGCAGCTTGACCCCAGGTTCTCCCTACGAGCAGTACTTC; CDR3aa: CASSLTPGSPYEQYF
j_gene: TRBJ2-1; d_gene: -; v_gene: TRBV6-5; abundance: -; CDR3nt: TGTGCCAGCACCTTGAGGGAGACCAATGAGCAGTTCTTC; CDR3aa: CASTLRETNEQFF
j_gene: TRBJ1-1; d_gene: -; v_gene: TRBV5-4; abundance: few; CDR3nt: TGTGCCAGCAGCTTGCCAGGGCCCAGGAACACTGAAGCTTTCTTT; CDR3aa: CASSLPGPRNTEAFF
j_gene: TRBJ1-4; d_gene: -; v_gene: TRBV2; abundance: once; CDR3nt: TGTGCCAGCAGTAAGGAGGGGCTCCTACTGTCAACTAATGAAAAACTGTTTTTT; CDR3aa: CASSKEGLLLSTNEKLFF
j_gene: TRBJ2-1; d_gene: -; v_gene: TRBV28; abundance: -; CDR3nt: TGTGCCAGCAATCGGGCGGGAAGCTCCTACAATGAGCAGTTCTTC; CDR3aa: CASNRAGSSYNEQFF
j_gene: TRBJ1-1; d_gene: TRBD1; v_gene: TRBV4-3; abundance: -; CDR3nt: TGCGCCAGCAGCCAAAGCGGGACAGGGAAGACTGAAGCTTTCTTT; CDR3aa: CASSQSGTGKTEAFF
j_gene: TRBJ1-2; d_gene: -; v_gene: TRBV4-1; abundance: -; CDR3nt: TGCGCCAGCAGCCAAGAGGGGGCGGGGGGGCGCATAGGGTATGGCTACACCTTC; CDR3aa: CASSQEGAGGRIGYGYTF
j_gene: TRBJ2-4; d_gene: -; v_gene: TRBV6-5; abundance: once; CDR3nt: TGTGCCAGCAGGCGAGGACCGTTAGAAAACATTCAGTACTTC; CDR3aa: CASRRGPLENIQYF
j_gene: TRBJ2-2; d_gene: TRBD2; v_gene: TRBV6-5; abundance: -; CDR3nt: TGTGCCAGCAGTTGGACTAGCGGGAACACCGGGGAGCTGTTTTTT; CDR3aa: CASSWTSGNTGELFF